What follows describes a single T cell receptor beta chain. Method: immunoSEQ multiplex PCR; TCRdb's copy keeps in-frame clones and lacks some. The table has a few hundred thousand clones, nearly 90% seen once; the top ten hold around 4.3%. Participants reported their clinical history, and cohort assignment relied on those reports. These data belong to a study of blood T cell repertoires in COVID-19. Study information: T cells, B-cell-depleted T cells, or PBMCs supplied cDNA or gDNA.

Trimming stripped 1 base from V and 3 bases from J, with 21 bases between. The V gene's germline CDR1 is KGHSH and CDR2 LQKENI. The CDR3 covers 18 residues. The sequenced material came from PBMCs or T cells enriched from blood (not recorded which). The clonotype originates from a woman between 18 and 29 years old with acute COVID-19. The V gene is TRBV18, the J gene TRBJ1-1; possibly TRBD1 for D (5 bases). This CDR3 reads CASSPLYTSGGEDTEAFF. The CDR3, as DNA: TGTGCCAGCTCACCACTGTACACCTCTGGGGGGGAGGACACTGAAGCTTTCTTT.